This passage covers 25 T cell receptor beta chains from one sample sequenced in a study of shared clonotypes between healthy human individuals. As defined, naive CD8 cells were CD45RO-negative and positively selected for CCR7, with terminally differentiated effector memory CD45RA+ cells excluded. The protocol was immunoSEQ multiplex PCR, while the TCRdb copy is restricted to in-frame clones and leaves out a portion. This sample has about 2 million clones; about 94% occur once, and the top ten carry 0.85% to 1.2%. Sequenced material: naive CD8+ T cells sorted from blood. These receptors originate from a man between 18 and 29 years old in good health.

The gene calls are TRBV29-1 and TRBJ2-3, with unresolved D. V was trimmed by 5 bases and J by 2 bases, leaving 11 bases between them. Germline V gene data show CDR1 as SQVTM and CDR2 as ANQGSEA. The CDR3 runs to 13 residues. The CDR3 reads CSVQGPYTDTQYF. CDR3 sequence (DNA): TGCAGCGTTCAAGGCCCATACACAGATACGCAGTATTTT.

The chain recombines TRBV11-2 with TRBJ2-3, with 7 nucleotides matching TRBD1. The CDR3 extends over 15 amino acids. Germline values: CDR1 SGHAT, CDR2 FQNNGV. V shed 5 bases and J 2 bases; nucleotides not matched to a gene: 7. This CDR3 is CASSTGTAYTDTQYF. CDR3 DNA: TGTGCCAGCAGCACCGGGACAGCGTACACAGATACGCAGTATTTT.

The genes are TRBV2 and TRBJ2-2; no reliable D call. The V gene's germline CDR1 is SNHLY and CDR2 FYNNEI. Trimming took off 6 bases at V and 6 bases at J, with 8 bases between the two ends. This CDR3 has 12 residues. The CDR3 loop reads CASRPSPGELFF. For the CDR3, the DNA is TGTGCCAGCAGGCCCAGTCCCGGGGAGCTGTTTTTT.

The chain couples TRBV10-2 to TRBJ2-7, with 7 nucleotides matching TRBD1. The CDR3 is 13 amino acids. CDR1 WSHSY and CDR2 SAAADI come from the germline V gene. Trimming cost V 7 bases and J 2 bases; bases outside gene matches: 5. This CDR3 is CASTQGYAYEQYF. Here the CDR3 DNA reads TGCGCCAGCACACAGGGGTACGCCTACGAGCAGTACTTC.

The V and J genes are TRBV28 and TRBJ1-1, with D hard to call. This CDR3 has 13 amino acids. CDR1 is MDHEN, CDR2 SYDVKM, per germline. V gave up 7 bases and J gave up 1 base, with 10 bases separating them. The CDR3 DNA is TGTGCCAGCAAAATGCCGCAGAACACTGAAGCTTTCTTT. Translating it yields CASKMPQNTEAFF.

CDR3: CASSHVGASGELFF. The CDR3 DNA sequence: TGCGCCAGCAGCCATGTGGGGGCATCCGGGGAGCTGTTTTTT. This chain connects TRBV4-1 to TRBJ2-2; D may be TRBD1 (6 bases). Trimming cost V 3 bases and J 6 bases, with 11 bases left between them. Looked up from germline, CDR1 is MGHRA and CDR2 is YSYEKL. The CDR3 has 14 residues.

With regard to this clone: At the DNA level, this CDR3 is encoded by other sequences in the same sample as well. This sequence joins TRBV11-2 and TRBJ2-1; 8 bases map to TRBD2. The CDR3 length is 15 residues. V lost 3 bases and J lost 2; bases outside the gene matches: 3. CDR1 and CDR2 from the germline V gene are SGHAT and FQNNGV. The CDR3 reads CASSFSGSPYNEQFF. CDR3 bases: TGTGCCAGCAGCTTCAGCGGGAGTCCCTACAATGAGCAGTTCTTC.

V is TRBV25-1 and J is TRBJ1-6; D is perhaps TRBD1 (6 bases). The CDR3 totals 14 residues. V was pared by 8 bases and J by 7 bases, with 15 bases between. The germline CDR1 and CDR2 sequences are MGHDK and SYGVNS. The CDR3 DNA is TGTGCCAGCGGCGGGGGCGCCGGGAATTCACCCCTCCACTTT. This encodes CASGGGAGNSPLHF.

This chain uses TRBV7-8 with TRBJ2-1; possible D gene TRBD2, 5 bases. Germline CDR1 is SGHVS and CDR2 is FQNEAQ. Trimming left V 1 base short and J 2 bases short, with 9 bases between. The CDR3 loop spans 15 amino acids. The CDR3 sequence is CASSLEALAYNEQFF. CDR3 bases: TGTGCCAGCAGCTTAGAAGCACTAGCCTACAATGAGCAGTTCTTC.

The chain combines TRBV7-9 with TRBJ2-7; a possible D gene is TRBD2 (6 bases). The V gene's germline CDR1 is SEHNR and CDR2 FQNEAQ (reference sequence). V gave up 1 base and J gave up 1 base, with 11 bases separating them. CDR3 length equals 15 residues. The CDR3: CASSLESRGSYEQYF. The CDR3 nucleotides are TGTGCCAGCAGCTTAGAGAGTCGGGGGTCCTACGAGCAGTACTTC.

V is TRBV4-1 and J is TRBJ2-7; D is unresolved. This CDR3 spans 14 amino acids. V lost 5 bases and J 5 bases, leaving 16 bases between the germline ends. Germline V gives CDR1 MGHRA, CDR2 YSYEKL. The CDR3 DNA reads as TGCGCCAGCAGCTCCGGCACCTCAGCCGACGAGCAGTACTTC. Translation: CASSSGTSADEQYF.

This chain uses TRBV28 with TRBJ2-3; 9 nucleotides match TRBD1. The ends lost 3 bases at V and 4 bases at J; junction bases unmatched: 5. CDR3 length: 15 amino acids. The V gene's germline CDR1 is MDHEN and CDR2 SYDVKM. The CDR3, as DNA: TGTGCCAGCAGTTTGGGGACAGGGATACCAGATACGCAGTATTTT. Its translation: CASSLGTGIPDTQYF.

This clone was recorded once. The CDR3 reads CASSWPTTGSYGYTF. As DNA, the CDR3 is TGTGCCAGCAGCTGGCCCACAACAGGGAGCTATGGCTACACCTTC. The chain joins TRBV11-2 to TRBJ1-2; perhaps TRBD1 as D (6 bases). This CDR3 is 15 amino acids long. V lost 4 bases and J 4 bases, leaving 16 bases between the germline ends. Germline CDR1 reads SGHAT; CDR2 reads FQNNGV.

The rearrangement joins TRBV13 to TRBJ2-2, with D tentatively TRBD2 (5 bases). This CDR3 region has 13 residues. Germline lookup yields CDR1 PRHDT and CDR2 FYEKMQ (reference sequence). The V and J ends lost 3 bases and 7 bases respectively, with 9 bases between them. CDR3 coding DNA: TGTGCCAGCAGCTTGACTATCGGCGGGGAGCTGTTTTTT. It encodes CASSLTIGGELFF. Using reference TRBV13 and TRBJ2-2 for the parts outside the CDR3, the full variable domain is AAGVIQSPRHLIKEKRETATLKCYPIPRHDTVYWYQQGPGQDPQFLISFYEKMQSDKGSIPDRFSAQQFSDYHSELNMSSLELGDSALYFCASSLTIGGELFFGEGSRLTVL.

V usage is TRBV5-6 and J usage is TRBJ1-2; possibly TRBD1 for D (6 bases). The CDR3 totals 16 residues. Germline CDR1 and CDR2: SGHDT and YYEEEE. V was shortened by 0 bases and J by 5 bases, with 17 bases between the two germline ends. The DNA of the CDR3 is TGTGCCAGCAGCTTGGCCTTTCAGGGGATTATATATGGCTACACCTTC. Protein product: CASSLAFQGIIYGYTF.

The chain employs TRBV19 and TRBJ1-2, with D uncertain. V gave up 6 bases and J gave up 2 bases, with 1 base separating them. Germline CDR1 LNHDA, CDR2 SQIVND (reference sequence). The CDR3 runs to 10 residues. The CDR3 DNA reads TGTGCCAGTAGCAACTATGGCTACACCTTC. Its protein product is CASSNYGYTF.

The gene calls are TRBV30 and TRBJ2-5; the D gene is possibly TRBD1 (5 bases). The CDR3 extends over 13 amino acids. Germline lookup yields CDR1 GTSNPN and CDR2 SVGIG (reference sequence). V shed 4 bases and J shed 3 bases, with 12 bases lying between them. CDR3 sequence reads: CAWTLTAEETQYF. The DNA of the CDR3 is TGTGCCTGGACTCTGACAGCCGAAGAGACCCAGTACTTC.

This sequence joins TRBV2 and TRBJ1-2, with no clear D. The ends were cut back, 7 bases at V and 8 bases at J, with 20 bases in the middle. Germline values: CDR1 SNHLY, CDR2 FYNNEI. CDR3 length: 14 residues. CDR3 DNA sequence: TGTGCCAGCACCCACTCGGACCCCTCACTAGGCTACACCTTC. Its translation: CASTHSDPSLGYTF.

The gene calls are TRBV7-9 and TRBJ2-3; D may be TRBD2 (5 bases). Trimming took 5 bases from V and 2 from J, leaving 20 bases between them. Germline V gene lookup returns CDR1 SEHNR and CDR2 FQNEAQ (reference sequence). The CDR3 loop spans 17 amino acids. The CDR3 spells CASSPTRERYDTDTQYF. In nucleotides, the CDR3 is TGTGCCAGCAGCCCCACCCGGGAACGGTATGACACAGATACGCAGTATTTT. Full variable domain (outside the CDR3, taken from reference TRBV7-9 and TRBJ2-3): DTGVSQNPRHKITKRGQNVTFRCDPISEHNRLYWYRQTLGQGPEFLTYFQNEAQLEKSRLLSDRFSAERPKGSFSTLEIQRTEQGDSAMYLCASSPTRERYDTDTQYFGPGTRLTVL.

The chain employs TRBV7-9 and TRBJ1-1; D is possibly TRBD1 (5 bases). The CDR3 runs 17 residues. CDR1 is SEHNR and CDR2 is FQNEAQ in the germline V gene (reference sequence). Between the trimmed V and J ends, which lost 1 base and 4 bases, there was a span of 19 bases. The CDR3 sequence: CASSLGPRDPGGTEAFF. The CDR3 DNA follows: TGTGCCAGCAGCTTAGGCCCGAGGGACCCGGGCGGCACTGAAGCTTTCTTT.

This clone was seen just once. The chain is built from TRBV7-8 and TRBJ1-1, with TRBD1 matching over 7 bases. Trimming removed 7 bases from V and 6 bases from J; junction bases left unmatched: 14. Germline values: CDR1 SGHVS, CDR2 FQNEAQ. This CDR3 has 15 amino acids. CDR3 DNA: TGTGCCAGCATACCCAACACAGGGGATCGGGCTGAAGCTTTCTTT. Translated: CASIPNTGDRAEAFF.

The V and J genes are TRBV7-9 and TRBJ2-1; TRBD1 might be the D (6 bases). Germline CDR1 and CDR2: SEHNR and FQNEAQ (reference sequence). This CDR3 has 16 residues. With 2 bases removed from V and 0 bases from J, the gap between germline ends came to 11 bases. This CDR3 reads CASSLQGPYSYNEQFF. CDR3 DNA: TGTGCCAGCAGCTTACAGGGGCCTTACTCCTACAATGAGCAGTTCTTC.

Details on this clone: Other nucleotide sequences from this sample produce the same CDR3. The chain joins TRBV27 to TRBJ1-5; TRBD1 matches at 9 bases. V was clipped by 5 bases and J by 4 bases; unmatched bases: 6. Per the germline V gene, CDR1 is MNHEY and CDR2 is SMNVEV (reference sequence). The CDR3 has 15 residues. CDR3 residues: CASSLGQGPNQPQHF. In DNA form, the CDR3 reads TGTGCCAGCAGTCTCGGACAGGGGCCTAATCAGCCCCAGCATTTT.

This clone occurred once. The rearrangement links TRBV15 to TRBJ2-7; D possibly uses TRBD1 or TRBD2 (5 bases each). CDR3 length equals 17 residues. The ends were cut back, 0 bases at V and 0 bases at J, with 15 bases in the middle. Germline CDR1 is LNHNV and CDR2 is YYDKDF (reference sequence). The CDR3 region is CATSREWTQTVSYEQYF. CDR3 DNA: TGTGCCACCAGCAGAGAATGGACTCAGACAGTCTCCTACGAGCAGTACTTC.

The chain is built from TRBV10-1 and TRBJ2-1, with a possible D match to TRBD2 (7 bases). Trimming removed 2 bases from V and 6 bases from J, with 14 bases in between. The CDR3 is made up of 15 amino acids. Germline V gene lookup returns CDR1 WNHNN and CDR2 SYGVQD (reference sequence). CDR3 loop: CASSEEGGPGNEQFF. The CDR3 region has the DNA TGCGCCAGCAGTGAGGAGGGGGGGCCGGGCAATGAGCAGTTCTTC.